This T cell receptor beta chain originates from a study of response to subunit inactivated influenza vaccine. Points from the study as a whole: The authors put forward the suggestion that each seasonal influenza vaccination may bring in only a limited number of new T cells.

TCRdb called the RT-PCR reads again in MiXCR, with one record for every CDR3 protein. In the table there are 650,000 to 700,000 distinct CDR3 sequences, approximately 15% of which are singletons. This clonotype came up a few times. Its specificity is unknown. Trimming removed 2 bases at V and 5 bases at J, with 13 bases between. The CDR3 has 14 amino acids. CDR1 is SNHLY, CDR2 FYNNEI, per germline. The material sequenced was PBMCs from blood, taken approximately 12 days after vaccination. The sequence derives from a man aged 50-60 years who received an inactivated influenza vaccine. V gene TRBV2 combines with J gene TRBJ2-7; D is unclear. Written as DNA, the CDR3 is TGTGCCAGCAGTGAACGGAAGTGGGTGGACGAGCAGTACTTC. Encoded protein: CASSERKWVDEQYF.